This T cell receptor (beta chain) was recorded in a study of early T cells in non-severe SARS-CoV-2 infection. The CDR3 is 19 residues long. V gave up 0 bases and J gave up 2 bases; unmatched junction bases: 11. CDR1 LGHNA and CDR2 YSLEER come from the germline V gene. Unique molecular identifiers (one per individual cDNA molecule) were attached. A single record per CDR3 protein comes from TCRdb applying MiXCR to the 5' RACE reads. Here the sample spans tens of thousands of distinct CDR3 sequences, roughly 12% being singletons. The clonotype comes from an adult who was a healthcare worker with PCR-confirmed SARS-CoV-2 infection or an uninfected control (not recorded which). Sequenced material: whole blood, taken at baseline. The V gene is TRBV4-3, the J gene TRBJ2-7, with 12 bases identical to TRBD2. The DNA for the CDR3 is TGCGCCAGCAGCCAAGAAGCCTCGAGGCTAGCGGGAGGGACCTACGAGCAGTACTTC. Protein product: CASSQEASRLAGGTYEQYF.